This T cell receptor beta chain was captured in a study of radiation and T cells in renal cell carcinoma. Overall study: Nephrectomy followed 15 Gy stereotactic body radiation by 4 weeks. The study, taken as a whole, reports: Top tumor clonotypes rose in blood 2 weeks post-radiation, then contracted. Baseline intratumoral clonotype presence is unknown without pretreatment biopsies.

Time point specified: blood 2 weeks post-SBRT. The treatment denotes: 15 Gy SBRT to primary tumor, nephrectomy 4 weeks later. Clear cell pathology was present in this patient's renal cell carcinoma. V was pared by 0 bases and J by 0 bases, with 2 bases of the junction left unmatched. Germline CDR1 SGHRS, CDR2 YFSETQ. The CDR3 covers 15 residues. Notes on this clone: Its cognate antigen is unknown.

The method was immunoSEQ multiplex PCR; TCRdb's version includes in-frame clones alone and lacks a portion of them. The data contain approximately 120,000 clones, approximately 85% of them singletons. V usage is TRBV5-1 and J usage is TRBJ1-2, with 7 bases matching TRBD1. The TCR comes from a man in his fifties with renal cell carcinoma. Sequenced material: blood, taken from a patient whose treatment included radiotherapy and nephrectomy. CDR3 sequence reads: CASSLGTGTNYGYTF. CDR3 sequence (DNA): TGCGCCAGCAGCTTGGGGACAGGTACTAACTATGGCTACACCTTC.